The subject of this entry is one TCR beta chain. The data were obtained in a study of technical replicates of blood from a few donors. Produced via immunoSEQ multiplex PCR; TCRdb's table is partial and in-frame only. The sample includes tens of thousands of clones, 95% to 98% seen only once; the top ten take 0.12% to 0.15%. Germline values: CDR1 GTSNPN, CDR2 SVGIG (reference sequence). The V and J ends lost 2 bases and 2 bases, in that order; junction bases with no gene match: 14. The CDR3 is made up of 17 amino acids. The rearrangement uses TRBV30 and TRBJ1-2, with 7 bases matching TRBD1. Sequencing used T cells isolated from PBMCs. This clonotype was obtained from a human donor in good health. The CDR3: CAWSKLDRQSINYGYTF. In nucleotides, the CDR3 is TGTGCCTGGAGTAAACTGGACAGGCAGTCGATAAACTATGGCTACACCTTC.